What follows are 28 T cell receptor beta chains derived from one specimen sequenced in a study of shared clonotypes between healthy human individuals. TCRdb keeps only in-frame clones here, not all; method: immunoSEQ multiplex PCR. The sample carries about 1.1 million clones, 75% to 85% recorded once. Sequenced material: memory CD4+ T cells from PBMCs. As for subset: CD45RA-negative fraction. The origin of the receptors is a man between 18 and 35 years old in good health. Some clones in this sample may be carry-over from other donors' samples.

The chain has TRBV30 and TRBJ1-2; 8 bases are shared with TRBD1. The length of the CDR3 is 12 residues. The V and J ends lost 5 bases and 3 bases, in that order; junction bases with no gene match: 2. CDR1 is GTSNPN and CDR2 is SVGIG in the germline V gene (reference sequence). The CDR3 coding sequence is TGTGCCTGGGGGACAGGCGACTATGGCTACACCTTC. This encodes CAWGTGDYGYTF. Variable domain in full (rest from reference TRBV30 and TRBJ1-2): SQTIHQWPATLVQPVGSPLSLECTVEGTSNPNLYWYRQAAGRGLQLLFYSVGIGQISSEVPQNLSASRPQDRQFILSSKKLLLSDSGFYLCAWGTGDYGYTFGSGTRLTVV.

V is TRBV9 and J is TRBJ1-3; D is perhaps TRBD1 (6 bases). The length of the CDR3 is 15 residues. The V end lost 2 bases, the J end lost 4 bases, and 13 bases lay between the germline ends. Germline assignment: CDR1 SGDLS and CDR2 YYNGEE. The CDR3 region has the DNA TGTGCCAGCAGCGTTTCCACAGGGCAGGGAAACACCATATATTTT. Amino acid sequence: CASSVSTGQGNTIYF. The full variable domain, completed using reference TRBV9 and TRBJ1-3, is DSGVTQTPKHLITATGQRVTLRCSPRSGDLSVYWYQQSLDQGLQFLIQYYNGEERAKGNILERFSAQQFPDLHSELNLSSLELGDSALYFCASSVSTGQGNTIYFGEGSWLTVV.

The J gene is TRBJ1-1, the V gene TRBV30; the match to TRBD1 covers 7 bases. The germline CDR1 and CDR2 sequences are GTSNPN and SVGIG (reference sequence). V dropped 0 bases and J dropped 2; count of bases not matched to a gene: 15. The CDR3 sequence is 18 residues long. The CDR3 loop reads CAWSVPNRGRGRNTEAFF. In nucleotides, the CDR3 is TGTGCCTGGAGTGTCCCCAACAGGGGCCGAGGGCGAAACACTGAAGCTTTCTTT.

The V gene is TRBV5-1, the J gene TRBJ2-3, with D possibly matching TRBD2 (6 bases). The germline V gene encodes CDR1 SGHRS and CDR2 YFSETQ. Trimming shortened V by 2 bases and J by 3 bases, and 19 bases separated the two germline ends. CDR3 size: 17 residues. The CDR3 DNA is TGCGCCAGCAGCTTATTGGCCCTTGCCGGGGGAACAGATACGCAGTATTTT. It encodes CASSLLALAGGTDTQYF.

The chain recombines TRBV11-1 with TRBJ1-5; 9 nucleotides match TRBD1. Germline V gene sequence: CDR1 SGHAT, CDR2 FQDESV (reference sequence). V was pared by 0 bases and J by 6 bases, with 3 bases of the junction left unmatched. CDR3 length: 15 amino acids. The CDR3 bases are TGTGCCAGCAGCTTAGCGACAGGGGGGCTTCAGCCCCAGCATTTT. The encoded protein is CASSLATGGLQPQHF.

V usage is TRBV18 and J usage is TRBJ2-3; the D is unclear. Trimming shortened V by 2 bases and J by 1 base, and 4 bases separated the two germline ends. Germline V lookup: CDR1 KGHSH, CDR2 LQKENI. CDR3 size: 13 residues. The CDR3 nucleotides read TGTGCCAGCTCACCAAAGCGCACAGATACGCAGTATTTT. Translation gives CASSPKRTDTQYF.

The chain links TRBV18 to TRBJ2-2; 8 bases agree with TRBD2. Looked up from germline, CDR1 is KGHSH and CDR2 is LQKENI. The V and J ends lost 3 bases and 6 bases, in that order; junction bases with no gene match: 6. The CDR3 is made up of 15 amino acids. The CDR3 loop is CASSPTSGESGELFF. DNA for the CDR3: TGTGCCAGCTCACCCACTAGCGGCGAGTCCGGGGAGCTGTTTTTT.

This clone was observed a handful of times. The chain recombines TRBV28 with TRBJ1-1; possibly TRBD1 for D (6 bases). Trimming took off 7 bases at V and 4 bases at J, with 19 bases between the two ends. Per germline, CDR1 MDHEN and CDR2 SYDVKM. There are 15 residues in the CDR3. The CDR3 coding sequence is TGTGCCAGCAACGGGGGCAGTCCTTCTTCCACTGAAGCTTTCTTT. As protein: CASNGGSPSSTEAFF.

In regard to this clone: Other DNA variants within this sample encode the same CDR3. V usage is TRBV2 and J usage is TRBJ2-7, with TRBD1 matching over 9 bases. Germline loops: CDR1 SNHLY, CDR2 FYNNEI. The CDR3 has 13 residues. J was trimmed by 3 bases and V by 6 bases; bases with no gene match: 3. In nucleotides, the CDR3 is TGTGCCAGCAGCCGGGACAGGGTCTACGAGCAGTACTTC. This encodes CASSRDRVYEQYF.

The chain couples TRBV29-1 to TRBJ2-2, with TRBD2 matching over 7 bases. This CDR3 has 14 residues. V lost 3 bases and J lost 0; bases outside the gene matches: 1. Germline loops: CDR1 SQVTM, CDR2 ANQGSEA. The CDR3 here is CSVDGRPNTGELFF. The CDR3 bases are TGCAGCGTTGACGGGAGGCCGAACACCGGGGAGCTGTTTTTT.

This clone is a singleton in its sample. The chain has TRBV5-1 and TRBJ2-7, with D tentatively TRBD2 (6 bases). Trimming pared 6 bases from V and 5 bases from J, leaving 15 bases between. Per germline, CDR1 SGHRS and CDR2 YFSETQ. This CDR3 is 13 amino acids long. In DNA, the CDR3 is TGCGCCAGCACCCAAGTCGGGAGTAACGAGCAGTACTTC. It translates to CASTQVGSNEQYF.

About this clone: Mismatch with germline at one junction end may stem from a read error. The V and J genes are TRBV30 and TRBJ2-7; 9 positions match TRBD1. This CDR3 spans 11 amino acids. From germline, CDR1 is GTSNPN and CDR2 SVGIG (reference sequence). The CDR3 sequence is CAWSTGDRESF. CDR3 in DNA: TGTGCCTGGAGTACCGGGGACAGGGAAAGCTTC.

CDR3 amino acids: CASSTALRTSGSYEQYF. CDR3 coding DNA: TGTGCCAGTAGTACCGCTCTGAGGACTAGCGGTTCCTACGAGCAGTACTTC. The chain links TRBV19 to TRBJ2-7; 10 bases are shared with TRBD2. The CDR3 is made up of 17 amino acids. Germline lookup yields CDR1 LNHDA and CDR2 SQIVND (reference sequence). Germline trimming cut 4 bases from V and 1 base from J; bases unmatched to any gene: 10.

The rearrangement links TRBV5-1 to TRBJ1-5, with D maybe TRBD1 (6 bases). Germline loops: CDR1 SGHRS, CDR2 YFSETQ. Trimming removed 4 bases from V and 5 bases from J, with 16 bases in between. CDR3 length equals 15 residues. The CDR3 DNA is TGCGCCAGCAGCCCGGTGGGGGGGCTTGATCAGCCCCAGCATTTT. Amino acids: CASSPVGGLDQPQHF.

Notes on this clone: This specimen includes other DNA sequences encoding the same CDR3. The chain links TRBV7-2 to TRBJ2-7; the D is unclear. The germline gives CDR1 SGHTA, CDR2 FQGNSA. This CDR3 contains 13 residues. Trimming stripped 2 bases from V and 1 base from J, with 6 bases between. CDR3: CASSLSGSYEQYF. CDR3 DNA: TGTGCCAGCAGCTTATCCGGATCCTACGAGCAGTACTTC.

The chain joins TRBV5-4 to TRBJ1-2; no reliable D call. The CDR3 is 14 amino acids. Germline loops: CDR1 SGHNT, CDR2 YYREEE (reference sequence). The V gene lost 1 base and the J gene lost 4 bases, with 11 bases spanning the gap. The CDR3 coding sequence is TGTGCCAGCAGCTTGTTTGCTGCTCCCTATGGCTACACCTTC. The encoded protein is CASSLFAAPYGYTF.

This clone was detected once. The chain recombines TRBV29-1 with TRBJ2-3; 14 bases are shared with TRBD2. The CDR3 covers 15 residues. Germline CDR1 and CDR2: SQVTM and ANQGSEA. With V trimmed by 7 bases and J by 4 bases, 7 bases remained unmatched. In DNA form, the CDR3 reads TGCAGCGCGACGGGGACTAGCGGGAGCCCAGATACGCAGTATTTT. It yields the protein CSATGTSGSPDTQYF.

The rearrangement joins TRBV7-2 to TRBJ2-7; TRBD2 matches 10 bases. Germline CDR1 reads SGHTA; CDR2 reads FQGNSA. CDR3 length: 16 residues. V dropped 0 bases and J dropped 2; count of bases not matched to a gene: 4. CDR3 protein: CASSLALLAGAYEQYF. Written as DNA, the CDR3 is TGTGCCAGCAGCTTAGCGTTGCTAGCGGGAGCCTACGAGCAGTACTTC.

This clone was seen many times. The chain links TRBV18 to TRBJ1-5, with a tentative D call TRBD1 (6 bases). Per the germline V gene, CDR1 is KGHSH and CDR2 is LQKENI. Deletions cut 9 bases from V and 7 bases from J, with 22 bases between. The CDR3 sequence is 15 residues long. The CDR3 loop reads CASNWEQGRLQPQHF. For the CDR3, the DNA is TGTGCCAGTAATTGGGAACAGGGTCGGTTGCAGCCCCAGCATTTT.

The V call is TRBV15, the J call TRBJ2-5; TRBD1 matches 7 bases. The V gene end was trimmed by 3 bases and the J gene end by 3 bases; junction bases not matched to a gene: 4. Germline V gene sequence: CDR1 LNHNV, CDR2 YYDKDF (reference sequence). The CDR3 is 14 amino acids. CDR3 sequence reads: CATSRGDREETQYF. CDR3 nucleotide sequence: TGTGCCACCAGCAGGGGGGACAGAGAAGAGACCCAGTACTTC.

Here the CDR3 reads CASSYGGGPGQPQHF. The CDR3, as DNA: TGTGCCAGCAGTTACGGTGGGGGGCCCGGTCAGCCCCAGCATTTT. The chain uses TRBV6-6 and TRBJ1-5; tentatively, D is TRBD1 (6 bases). The CDR3 runs to 15 residues. Germline CDR1 reads MNHNY; CDR2 reads SVGAGI (reference sequence). The V end lost 2 bases, the J end lost 6 bases, and 14 bases lay between the germline ends.

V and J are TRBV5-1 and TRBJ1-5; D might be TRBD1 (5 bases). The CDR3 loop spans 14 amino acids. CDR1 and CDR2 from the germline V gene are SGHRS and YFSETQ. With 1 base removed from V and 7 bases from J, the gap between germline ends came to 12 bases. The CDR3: CASSLLYGGQPQHF. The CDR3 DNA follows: TGCGCCAGCAGCTTGCTTTACGGGGGGCAGCCCCAGCATTTT.

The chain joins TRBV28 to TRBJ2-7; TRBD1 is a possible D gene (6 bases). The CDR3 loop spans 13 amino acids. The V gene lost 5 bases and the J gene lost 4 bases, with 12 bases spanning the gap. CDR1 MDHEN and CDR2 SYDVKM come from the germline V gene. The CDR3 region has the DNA TGTGCCAGCAGTCCACCACAGGGTTACGAGCAGTACTTC. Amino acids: CASSPPQGYEQYF.

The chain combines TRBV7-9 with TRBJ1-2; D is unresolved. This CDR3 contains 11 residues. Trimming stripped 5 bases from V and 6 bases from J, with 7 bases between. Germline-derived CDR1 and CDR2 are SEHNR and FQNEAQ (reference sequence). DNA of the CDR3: TGTGCCAGCAGCGCCCGGGATGGCTACACCTTC. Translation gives CASSARDGYTF.

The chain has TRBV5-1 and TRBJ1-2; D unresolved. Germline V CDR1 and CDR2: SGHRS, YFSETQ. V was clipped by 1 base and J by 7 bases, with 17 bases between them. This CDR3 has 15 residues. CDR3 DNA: TGCGCCAGCAGCTTGCAAGCTGATTTCGGTGGTGGCTACACCTTC. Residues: CASSLQADFGGGYTF.

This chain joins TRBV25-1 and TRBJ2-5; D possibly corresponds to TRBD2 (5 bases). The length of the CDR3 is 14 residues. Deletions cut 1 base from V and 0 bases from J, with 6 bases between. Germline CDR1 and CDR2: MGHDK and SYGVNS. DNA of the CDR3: TGTGCCAGCAGTGAATCGAGGGACCAAGAGACCCAGTACTTC. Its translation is CASSESRDQETQYF. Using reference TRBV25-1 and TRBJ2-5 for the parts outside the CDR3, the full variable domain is EADIYQTPRYLVIGTGKKITLECSQTMGHDKMYWYQQDPGMELHLIHYSYGVNSTEKGDLSSESTVSRIRTEHFPLTLESARPSHTSQYLCASSESRDQETQYFGPGTRLLVL.

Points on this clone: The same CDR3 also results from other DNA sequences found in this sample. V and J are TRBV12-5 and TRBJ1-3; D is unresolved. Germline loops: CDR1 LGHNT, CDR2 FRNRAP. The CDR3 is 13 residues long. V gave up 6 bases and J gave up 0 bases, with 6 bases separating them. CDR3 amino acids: CASGQSSGNTIYF. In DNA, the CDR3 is TGTGCTAGTGGACAAAGCTCTGGAAACACCATATATTTT.

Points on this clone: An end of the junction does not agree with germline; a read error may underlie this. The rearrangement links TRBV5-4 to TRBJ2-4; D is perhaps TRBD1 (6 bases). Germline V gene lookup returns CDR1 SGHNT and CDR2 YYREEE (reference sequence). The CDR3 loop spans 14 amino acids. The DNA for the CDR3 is TGTGCCAGCAGCTTGGACAGGTACGCCACCTCAGGGGACTTC. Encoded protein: CASSLDRYATSGDF.